A selection of T cell receptor beta chains follows, all from one sample in a study of radiotherapy plus CTLA-4 blockade in lung cancer. Assay used: immunoSEQ multiplex PCR; TCRdb lists only in-frame clones, some missing. The repertoire holds about 93,000 clones, about 90% seen once, with nearly 5% in the top ten. Source: peripheral blood, taken from a patient treated with radiotherapy plus ipilimumab. All receptors derive from a human donor with non-small cell lung cancer that progressed on radiotherapy plus ipilimumab. CDR3s include the opening cysteine and the closing phenylalanine or tryptophan. The D gene is left open where the match is weak. A clone size is listed for some rows: how often the clone was seen (once, few, many), or a class if it is expanded.

j_call | clone_size | d_call | v_call | cdr3_aa | cdr3_nt
TRBJ1-3 | - | - | TRBV6-1 | CASGAGFGNTIYF | TGTGCCAGCGGGGCTGGCTTTGGAAACACCATATATTTT
TRBJ1-1 | once | - | TRBV4-2 | CASSQELGGLDTEAFF | TGTGCCAGCAGCCAAGAGCTCGGGGGGCTTGACACTGAAGCTTTCTTT
TRBJ2-7 | - | TRBD2 | TRBV10-3 | CAISRREEAPYEQYF | TGTGCCATCTCGCGGCGGGAGGAAGCACCCTACGAGCAGTACTTC
TRBJ2-5 | - | - | TRBV4-1 | CASSGQFSRSGETQYF | TGCGCCAGCAGTGGACAGTTCTCTCGCAGCGGGGAGACCCAGTACTTC
TRBJ2-5 | - | TRBD2 | TRBV5-5 | CASSKFPLRAGSETQYF | TGTGCCAGCAGCAAATTCCCCCTACGAGCGGGGTCGGAGACCCAGTACTTC
TRBJ1-2 | - | - | TRBV19 | CASSINVYGYTF | TGTGCCAGTAGTATCAACGTCTATGGCTACACCTTC
TRBJ1-2 | - | TRBD1 | TRBV19 | CASSSSAGGVGKGYTF | TGTGCCAGTAGTAGTTCGGCAGGGGGCGTTGGTAAAGGCTACACCTTC
TRBJ2-3 | - | TRBD2 | TRBV7-3 | CASSLTSGRTTDTQYF | TGTGCCAGCAGCCTAACTAGCGGGAGAACCACAGATACGCAGTATTTT
TRBJ2-7 | - | - | TRBV12-5 | CASVYSGATEQYF | TGTGCTAGTGTTTACTCGGGGGCTACCGAGCAGTACTTC
TRBJ2-5 | - | - | TRBV2 | CASSEWTDQETQYF | TGTGCCAGCAGTGAATGGACAGACCAAGAGACCCAGTACTTC
TRBJ1-5 | - | - | TRBV18 | CASSPPRGPGGNQPQHF | TGTGCCAGCTCACCACCAAGGGGCCCCGGGGGCAATCAGCCCCAGCATTTT
TRBJ2-5 | few | - | TRBV7-9 | CASSSRGSFGWETQYF | TGTGCCAGCAGCTCCCGTGGTAGCTTCGGTTGGGAGACCCAGTACTTC
TRBJ2-1 | - | TRBD2 | TRBV4-1 | CASSQDTSGRANEQFF | TGCGCCAGCAGCCAAGACACTAGCGGGAGGGCCAATGAGCAGTTCTTC
TRBJ2-7 | once | - | TRBV6-5 | CASSKLGEQYF | TGTGCCAGCAGTAAACTAGGCGAGCAGTACTTC
TRBJ2-7 | - | - | TRBV7-6 | CASSPRQSSYEQYF | TGTGCCAGCAGCCCTCGACAGAGTTCCTACGAGCAGTACTTC
TRBJ2-7 | - | TRBD1 | TRBV6-1 | CASSEKGAGGQYF | TGTGCCAGCAGTGAAAAGGGGGCGGGTGGGCAGTACTTC
TRBJ1-5 | - | TRBD1 | TRBV27 | CASSLTGGHLNQPQHF | TGTGCCAGCAGTTTGACAGGGGGGCATCTTAATCAGCCCCAGCATTTT
TRBJ2-7 | - | TRBD2 | TRBV6-6 | CASSSSGPTKQYF | TGTGCCAGCAGTTCTAGCGGGCCTACCAAGCAGTACTTC
TRBJ2-1 | - | TRBD2 | TRBV9 | CASSVRASGDNEQFF | TGTGCCAGCAGCGTAAGGGCTAGCGGGGACAATGAGCAGTTCTTC
TRBJ2-6 | - | - | TRBV27 | CASSASPQKNFGANVLTF | TGTGCCAGCAGTGCCAGCCCCCAAAAGAATTTTGGGGCCAACGTCCTGACTTTC
TRBJ2-3 | - | TRBD1 | TRBV9 | CASSPETGAPNTDTQYF | TGTGCCAGCAGCCCCGAGACAGGGGCCCCGAACACAGATACGCAGTATTTT
TRBJ2-7 | - | TRBD2 | TRBV5-1 | CASSKAGAAYEQYF | TGCGCCAGCAGCAAAGCGGGAGCGGCCTACGAGCAGTACTTC
TRBJ2-6 | few | TRBD1 | TRBV7-9 | CASSLGGQGKAGANVLTF | TGTGCCAGCAGCTTAGGGGGACAGGGGAAAGCTGGGGCCAACGTCCTGACTTTC
TRBJ1-4 | - | TRBD1 | TRBV7-6 | CASSLGQGGSNEKLFF | TGTGCCAGCAGCTTAGGCCAGGGGGGCAGTAATGAAAAACTGTTTTTT
TRBJ2-7 | - | TRBD1 | TRBV29-1 | CSVYDRGGSYEQYF | TGCAGCGTATATGACAGGGGAGGATCCTACGAGCAGTACTTC
TRBJ2-7 | - | - | TRBV7-9 | CASSLVGTEQYF | TGTGCCAGCAGCTTAGTCGGGACGGAGCAGTACTTC
TRBJ1-1 | few | - | TRBV4-1 | CASSIGGGTEAFF | TGCGCCAGCAGCATCGGGGGGGGGACTGAAGCTTTCTTT
TRBJ1-1 | - | - | TRBV9 | CASSVVAGEGTEAFF | TGTGCCAGCAGCGTAGTTGCAGGGGAGGGCACTGAAGCTTTCTTT
TRBJ2-5 | once | - | TRBV7-3 | CASSEGHQQETQYF | TGTGCCAGCAGCGAGGGACACCAACAAGAGACCCAGTACTTC
TRBJ1-2 | few | - | TRBV19 | CASNIGEGYGYTF | TGTGCCAGTAATATCGGGGAAGGCTATGGCTACACCTTC
TRBJ2-1 | - | TRBD2 | TRBV13 | CASSLLAGNEQFF | TGTGCCAGCAGCTTGCTAGCGGGAAATGAGCAGTTCTTC
TRBJ1-3 | - | - | TRBV5-1 | CASSLAGASGNTIYF | TGCGCCAGCAGCTTGGCCGGGGCCTCTGGAAACACCATATATTTT
TRBJ1-4 | - | - | TRBV2 | CASSAGRQRSEKLFF | TGTGCCAGCAGCGCGGGACGGCAGAGGAGTGAAAAACTGTTTTTT
TRBJ2-3 | - | TRBD2 | TRBV5-1 | CASSAGLHLVQYF | TGCGCCAGCAGCGCGGGACTACACCTCGTGCAGTATTTT
TRBJ2-2 | - | - | TRBV7-9 | CASSRLGATGELFF | TGTGCCAGCAGCCGCCTCGGGGCCACCGGGGAGCTGTTTTTT
TRBJ1-2 | - | TRBD1 | TRBV11-2 | CASSLMSTGGAYGYTF | TGTGCCAGCAGCTTAATGTCGACAGGGGGCGCTTATGGCTACACCTTC
TRBJ2-1 | - | - | TRBV11-2 | CASSPIKGARGVEQFF | TGTGCCAGCAGCCCCATAAAGGGAGCCAGGGGAGTTGAGCAGTTCTTC
TRBJ1-1 | - | - | TRBV5-1 | CASSSEGGKTEAFF | TGCGCCAGCAGCTCTGAGGGGGGAAAGACTGAAGCTTTCTTT
TRBJ2-3 | - | TRBD2 | TRBV25-1 | CASSPERESTDTQYF | TGTGCCAGCAGCCCCGAGCGGGAGAGCACAGATACGCAGTATTTT
TRBJ2-5 | - | TRBD1 | TRBV19 | CASRKTGGQETQYF | TGTGCCAGTAGAAAGACAGGGGGCCAAGAGACCCAGTACTTC
TRBJ2-7 | - | TRBD2 | TRBV19 | CASQAWTSDEQYF | TGTGCCAGCCAGGCCTGGACTAGCGACGAGCAGTACTTC
TRBJ2-1 | - | TRBD2 | TRBV7-2 | CASSLASGLSNEQFF | TGTGCCAGCAGCTTGGCTAGCGGCCTCTCCAATGAGCAGTTCTTC
TRBJ2-7 | - | TRBD2 | TRBV9 | CASSEGLAELNKYF | TGTGCCAGCAGCGAAGGACTAGCGGAGCTTAACAAGTACTTC
TRBJ1-1 | few | TRBD1 | TRBV2 | CASTREQGAIEAFF | TGTGCCAGCACGAGAGAGCAGGGGGCGATCGAAGCTTTCTTT
TRBJ2-3 | - | TRBD1 | TRBV7-7 | CASSPGTAYTDTQYF | TGTGCTAGCAGCCCTGGGACAGCATACACAGATACGCAGTATTTT
TRBJ2-5 | - | - | TRBV7-2 | CASSPMREETQYF | TGTGCCAGCAGCCCGATGCGCGAAGAGACCCAGTACTTC
TRBJ2-1 | - | - | TRBV7-6 | CASSVLYPGEQFF | TGTGCCAGCAGCGTACTATACCCGGGGGAGCAGTTCTTC
TRBJ1-2 | - | - | TRBV19 | CASKEPGLPKRGYTF | TGTGCCAGTAAGGAACCGGGGTTACCCAAGAGGGGCTACACCTTC